These T cell receptor beta chains were read from a single sample in a study of T-cell memory formation after mild COVID-19. TCRdb re-called the 5' RACE reads through MiXCR, storing one row per CDR3 protein. The profile shows a few hundred thousand distinct CDR3 sequences, approximately 9% of them singletons. The sample taken for sequencing was PBMCs or a T cell subset sorted from them (not recorded which). Receptors originate from a man between 18 and 35 years old who had mild COVID-19 (a few samples of this study predate the infection). Cell type and time point are not known. Both conserved end residues are part of each CDR3. Fields, in order: CDR3 DNA, CDR3 protein, D gene, clone size, V gene, J gene. D genes are given only for firm matches. For some rows the clone size is stated as once, few or many, or as a class when expanded; others skip it.

TGTGCCAGCAGCCGCTCGGGGGTTGAAGATACGCAGTATTTT,CASSRSGVEDTQYF,-,-,TRBV7-9,TRBJ2-3
TGTGCCAGCAGCCGCCGGGACAGGGACACTGAAGCTTTCTTT,CASSRRDRDTEAFF,TRBD1,-,TRBV5-4,TRBJ1-1
TGTGCCAGCAGCGTCCTACTGGCGAACACCGGGGAGCTGTTTTTT,CASSVLLANTGELFF,-,-,TRBV5-4,TRBJ2-2
TGTGCCAGCAGCCCGGCTCCCTACAATGAGCAGTTCTTC,CASSPAPYNEQFF,-,-,TRBV7-2,TRBJ2-1
TGCGCCAGCAGCCAAGTCCGGAACAGGGGTACCTACAATGAGCAGTTCTTC,CASSQVRNRGTYNEQFF,TRBD1,few,TRBV4-3,TRBJ2-1
TGTGCCAGCAGCGTAGAAGGATTTGTGGGGTTCTATGGCTACACCTTC,CASSVEGFVGFYGYTF,-,many,TRBV9,TRBJ1-2
TGCGCCAGCAGCTTAGGGGCAGGGATCTATGGCTACACCTTC,CASSLGAGIYGYTF,-,few,TRBV5-1,TRBJ1-2
TGTGCCAGCAGCTTGGGCAGGGAGAATCAGCCCCAGCATTTT,CASSLGRENQPQHF,-,few,TRBV7-6,TRBJ1-5
TGTGCCAGCAGGAGCCGACTGAACACTGAAGCTTTCTTT,CASRSRLNTEAFF,-,few,TRBV6-1,TRBJ1-1
TGTGCCAGCAGCCAAGATCGATTCTATGGCTACACCTTC,CASSQDRFYGYTF,-,few,TRBV3-1,TRBJ1-2
TGTGCCAGCAGTTTACGGACAGGGACGATCGACGAGCAGTACTTC,CASSLRTGTIDEQYF,TRBD1,few,TRBV27,TRBJ2-7
TGTGCCAGCAGTTATAAGATGAACACTGAAGCTTTCTTT,CASSYKMNTEAFF,-,few,TRBV6-5,TRBJ1-1
TGTGCCAGCACCCGGGTACCCGTTAGCACAGATACGCAGTATTTT,CASTRVPVSTDTQYF,-,-,TRBV6-2/TRBV6-3,TRBJ2-3
TGCGCCAGCAGCTTCTCAACACAAACAGGGCGGGCTGAAGCTTTCTTT,CASSFSTQTGRAEAFF,-,few,TRBV5-1,TRBJ1-1
TGTGCCAGCGCGGCTACCGAGGACACTGCCTACGAGCAGTACTTC,CASAATEDTAYEQYF,-,-,TRBV7-2,TRBJ2-7
TGCAGTGCTACCCTCCGGGGGCACCCAGATACGCAGTATTTT,CSATLRGHPDTQYF,-,-,TRBV20-1,TRBJ2-3
TGTGCCAGCAGCTCTGCCCGGGGCTTGAACACTGAAGCTTTCTTT,CASSSARGLNTEAFF,-,few,TRBV7-2,TRBJ1-1
TGTGCCAGCTCACCACGGGCGGGGAACTATGGCTACACCTTC,CASSPRAGNYGYTF,-,few,TRBV18,TRBJ1-2
TGTGCCAGCTCACCACGGGGGGGCCTGGAGCCCCAGCATTTT,CASSPRGGLEPQHF,-,few,TRBV18,TRBJ1-5
TGTGCCACTAAGACAGGGGGCGGAGATACGCAGTATTTT,CATKTGGGDTQYF,TRBD1,many,TRBV24-1,TRBJ2-3
TGTGCCAGCAGCTTGAGACAGAGCTATGGCTACACCTTC,CASSLRQSYGYTF,-,few,TRBV7-2,TRBJ1-2
TGTGCCAGCAGTCCCCCAGGGGGCTGGAACGAGCAGTACTTC,CASSPPGGWNEQYF,TRBD1,-,TRBV6-2/TRBV6-3,TRBJ2-7
TGCGCCAGCAGCCGGGGCTCAGCTGGAAACACCATATATTTT,CASSRGSAGNTIYF,-,many,TRBV4-1,TRBJ1-3
TGTGCCAGCAGCTTCGGGTGGGGAGGCGAAAAACTGTTTTTT,CASSFGWGGEKLFF,-,few,TRBV7-2,TRBJ1-4
TGCGCCAGCAGCTTGGTCGGGGGGCTCAATGAGCAGTTCTTC,CASSLVGGLNEQFF,-,-,TRBV5-1,TRBJ2-1
TGTGCCAGCACACCACCCGGATCAACTAATGAAAAACTGTTTTTT,CASTPPGSTNEKLFF,-,-,TRBV18,TRBJ1-4
TGCGCCAGCAGCCAAGATCGAAGCTCGGGAGATGAAAAACTGTTTTTT,CASSQDRSSGDEKLFF,-,-,TRBV4-3,TRBJ1-4
TGTGCCAGCAGTTATAGGACAGGGTCCATGAACACTGAAGCTTTCTTT,CASSYRTGSMNTEAFF,TRBD1,-,TRBV6-6,TRBJ1-1
TGTGCCAGCAGCAAAGAGGGAGAACAGGGGGCTAGCACAGATACGCAGTATTTT,CASSKEGEQGASTDTQYF,TRBD1,many,TRBV9,TRBJ2-3
TGTGCCAGCAGCCCTGGGACAGGGGAAACAGATACGCAGTATTTT,CASSPGTGETDTQYF,TRBD1,few,TRBV7-3,TRBJ2-3
TGTGCCAGCAGCGCCGGGACAGGGGCCTTCTCTGGAAACACCATATATTTT,CASSAGTGAFSGNTIYF,TRBD1,many,TRBV7-2,TRBJ1-3
TGTGCCACCAGTGAGACAGGGAAGAATGAGCAGTTCTTC,CATSETGKNEQFF,TRBD1,-,TRBV24-1,TRBJ2-1
TGTGCCAGCAGTTACTGGGGGACTAACAATGAGCAGTTCTTC,CASSYWGTNNEQFF,TRBD2,-,TRBV6-2/TRBV6-3,TRBJ2-1
TGTGCCAGCAGCCGTCGGACAGGCACCTATAGCAATCAGCCCCAGCATTTT,CASSRRTGTYSNQPQHF,TRBD1,-,TRBV6-5,TRBJ1-5
TGCAGTGCTAGAGTCGGGGGGGATGAGCAGTTCTTC,CSARVGGDEQFF,TRBD2,many,TRBV20-1,TRBJ2-1
TGCGCCAGCGCCGAGGTTTCCTCCTACGAGCAGTACTTC,CASAEVSSYEQYF,-,-,TRBV4-1,TRBJ2-7
TGTGCCAGCAGCTTAGGAACGGGGGCTGGTGGGGCCAACGTCCTGACTTTC,CASSLGTGAGGANVLTF,-,-,TRBV7-2,TRBJ2-6
TGCGCCAGCAGCTCCTTAGATTTCGACTCAGTGAACACTGAAGCTTTCTTT,CASSSLDFDSVNTEAFF,-,-,TRBV5-1,TRBJ1-1
TGTGCCAGCAGCACGACAGGAGAGCAGTTCTTC,CASSTTGEQFF,-,-,TRBV5-6,TRBJ2-1
TGCGCCAGCAGCCAACTAGCGGCAAGCACAGATACGCAGTATTTT,CASSQLAASTDTQYF,TRBD2,-,TRBV5-1,TRBJ2-3
TGTGCCAGCAGCTTAGGGCGACTAGCGGGGGGGACCTACGAGCAGTACTTC,CASSLGRLAGGTYEQYF,TRBD2,few,TRBV7-2,TRBJ2-7
TGTGCCAGCAGCCAAGTGGGGGGCGGCACCGGGGAGCTGTTTTTT,CASSQVGGGTGELFF,-,few,TRBV14,TRBJ2-2
TGCAGTGCTAGAGGGCCGGAAGTCGGGGGCTACACCTTC,CSARGPEVGGYTF,-,-,TRBV20-1,TRBJ1-2
TGTGCCAGCAGACTCGGACTAGCGGGCTCCCATGAGCAGTTCTTC,CASRLGLAGSHEQFF,TRBD2,-,TRBV6-5,TRBJ2-1
TGTGCCAGCAGCAACAGAGGCTCCTACGAGCAGTACTTC,CASSNRGSYEQYF,-,many,TRBV3-1,TRBJ2-7
TGTGCCAGCAGCTTGGTAGCGGGGGCAGCAGATACGCAGTATTTT,CASSLVAGAADTQYF,TRBD2,few,TRBV7-2,TRBJ2-3
TGTGCCAGCAGCTTGATGGACGGACAAGAGACCCAGTACTTC,CASSLMDGQETQYF,-,many,TRBV7-2,TRBJ2-5
TGTGCCAGCAGTGAACGACAGGGTTTAGGAAACACCATATATTTT,CASSERQGLGNTIYF,TRBD1,few,TRBV6-6,TRBJ1-3
TGCGCGGTGGTTCAGGGAAATAGCAATCAGCCCCAGCATTTT,CAVVQGNSNQPQHF,-,few,TRBV20-1,TRBJ1-5
TGTGCCAGCAGCTTAGCAGTTGGAGTGGGAGGAGAGACCCAGTACTTC,CASSLAVGVGGETQYF,-,few,TRBV7-6,TRBJ2-5
TGCAGCGTTGACCAGGGTTACGACACTGAAGCTTTCTTT,CSVDQGYDTEAFF,-,many,TRBV29-1,TRBJ1-1
TGTGCCAGCGATAACAGGGGGATGAACACTGAAGCTTTCTTT,CASDNRGMNTEAFF,TRBD1,-,TRBV3-1,TRBJ1-1
TGTGCCAGCACCCTCGCCAGGGGGCACGACGAGCAGTACTTC,CASTLARGHDEQYF,TRBD1,-,TRBV7-6,TRBJ2-7
TGTGCCAGCAGCTTAGATCCCGACAGGGGGCGGTTGTACGAGCAGTACTTC,CASSLDPDRGRLYEQYF,TRBD1,few,TRBV11-2,TRBJ2-7
TGTGCCAGCAGCGAACAGGAGAACACTGAAGCTTTCTTT,CASSEQENTEAFF,-,few,TRBV11-3,TRBJ1-1
TGTGCCAGCAGATTCCTCCGGCAGGCTGGGGCCAACGTCCTGACTTTC,CASRFLRQAGANVLTF,-,many,TRBV6-2/TRBV6-3,TRBJ2-6
TGTGCCAGCAGCGTAGCGGGCTACTCTGGGGCCAACGTCCTGACTTTC,CASSVAGYSGANVLTF,-,once,TRBV9,TRBJ2-6